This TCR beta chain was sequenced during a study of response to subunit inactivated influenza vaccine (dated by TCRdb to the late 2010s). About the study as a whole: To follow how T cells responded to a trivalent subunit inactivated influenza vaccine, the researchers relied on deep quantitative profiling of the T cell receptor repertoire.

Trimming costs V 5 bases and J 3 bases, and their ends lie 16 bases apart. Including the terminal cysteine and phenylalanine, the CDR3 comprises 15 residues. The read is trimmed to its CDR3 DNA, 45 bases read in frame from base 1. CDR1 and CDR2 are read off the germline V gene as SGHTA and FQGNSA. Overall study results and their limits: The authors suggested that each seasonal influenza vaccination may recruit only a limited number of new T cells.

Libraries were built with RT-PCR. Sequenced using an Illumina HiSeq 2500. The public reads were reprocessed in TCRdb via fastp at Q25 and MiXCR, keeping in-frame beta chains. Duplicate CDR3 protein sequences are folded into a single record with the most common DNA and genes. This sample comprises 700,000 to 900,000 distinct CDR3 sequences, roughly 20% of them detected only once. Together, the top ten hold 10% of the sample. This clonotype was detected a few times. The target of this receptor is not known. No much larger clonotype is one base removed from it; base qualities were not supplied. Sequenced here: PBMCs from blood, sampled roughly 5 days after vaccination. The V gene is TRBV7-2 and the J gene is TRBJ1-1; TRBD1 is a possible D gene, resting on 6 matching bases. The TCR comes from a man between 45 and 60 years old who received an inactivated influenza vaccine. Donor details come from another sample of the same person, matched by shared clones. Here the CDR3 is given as CASSLLGGADTEAFF. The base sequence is TGTGCCAGCAGCCTTTTAGGGGGGGCCGACACTGAAGCTTTCTTT.